This record concerns one T cell receptor (beta chain) sequence. The antigen is not known. This entry is derived from a study of radiotherapy plus CTLA-4 blockade in lung cancer. Clones were read by immunoSEQ multiplex PCR, and TCRdb kept only the in-frame ones, dropping some. The sample carries 81,000 or so clones, approximately 83% recorded once. In chemo-refractory metastatic non-small-cell lung cancer, patients got ipilimumab CTLA-4 blockade together with focal radiation. There are 13 residues in the CDR3. Germline lookup yields CDR1 LNHNV and CDR2 YYDKDF (reference sequence). Trimming left V 5 bases short and J 6 bases short, with 11 bases between. Study conclusions and caveats: Clones derived from tumor TCRs expanded in blood after radiotherapy plus ipilimumab.

The chain joins TRBV15 to TRBJ2-1, with D unresolved. The receptor comes from a human donor with non-small cell lung cancer that progressed on radiotherapy plus ipilimumab. The sample in question was peripheral blood, obtained from a patient treated with radiotherapy plus ipilimumab. The DNA for the CDR3 is TGTGCCACCAGCCGACGGGCCCCCAATGAGCAGTTCTTC. This gives the protein CATSRRAPNEQFF.